A single sample is the source of the 5 T cell receptor beta chains below, sequenced in a study of early T cells in non-severe SARS-CoV-2 infection. Via MiXCR, TCRdb re-called the 5' RACE reads, giving one row per CDR3 protein. The table shows roughly 31,000 distinct CDR3 sequences, with about 10% occurring only once. Sequencing input: whole blood. These receptor sequences come from an adult who was a healthcare worker with PCR-confirmed SARS-CoV-2 infection or an uninfected control (not recorded which).

This clonotype was observed a few times. The chain links TRBV5-1 to TRBJ2-1; 12 positions agree with TRBD2. The CDR3 is made up of 14 amino acids. Germline V lookup: CDR1 SGHRS, CDR2 YFSETQ. V gave up 2 bases and J gave up 9 bases; unmatched junction bases: 3. The CDR3 protein is CASSLTSGGIEQFF. CDR3 coding DNA: TGCGCCAGCAGCTTAACTAGCGGGGGGATTGAGCAGTTCTTC.

This clonotype was recorded many times. The genes are TRBV6-6 and TRBJ1-1, with D possibly matching TRBD1 (6 bases). Per the germline V gene, CDR1 is MNHNY and CDR2 is SVGAGI (reference sequence). This CDR3 has 14 amino acids. Between the trimmed V and J ends, which lost 2 bases and 3 bases, there was a span of 10 bases. The CDR3: CASSYQGMDTEAFF. The CDR3 nucleotides read TGTGCCAGCAGTTACCAGGGGATGGACACTGAAGCTTTCTTT.

V is TRBV10-3 and J is TRBJ2-7; D is ambiguous. Trimming removed 2 bases at V and 2 bases at J, with 13 bases between. This CDR3 region has 15 residues. CDR1 and CDR2 from the germline V gene are ENHRY and SYGVKD. This CDR3 reads CAISEPPPQTYEQYF. CDR3 sequence (DNA): TGTGCCATCAGTGAGCCCCCACCCCAGACCTACGAGCAGTACTTC.

The table lists this clonotype with many counts. The genes are TRBV12-3 or TRBV12-4 and TRBJ2-3; D is perhaps TRBD1 or TRBD2 (5 bases each). The CDR3 sequence is 13 residues long. Trimming removed 5 bases from V and 4 bases from J, with 10 bases in between. CDR3 nucleotide sequence: TGTGCCAGCAGTGGGGCAGCGGCAGATACGCAGTATTTT. Its translation: CASSGAAADTQYF.

This chain connects TRBV12-3 or TRBV12-4 to TRBJ2-3, with 8 bases matching TRBD1. This CDR3 region has 15 residues. The trim removed 6 bases at V and 2 bases at J, leaving 7 bases unmatched. CDR3 nucleotide sequence: TGTGCCAGCAGGACCGGGACAGGAGCCACAGATACGCAGTATTTT. It translates to CASRTGTGATDTQYF.